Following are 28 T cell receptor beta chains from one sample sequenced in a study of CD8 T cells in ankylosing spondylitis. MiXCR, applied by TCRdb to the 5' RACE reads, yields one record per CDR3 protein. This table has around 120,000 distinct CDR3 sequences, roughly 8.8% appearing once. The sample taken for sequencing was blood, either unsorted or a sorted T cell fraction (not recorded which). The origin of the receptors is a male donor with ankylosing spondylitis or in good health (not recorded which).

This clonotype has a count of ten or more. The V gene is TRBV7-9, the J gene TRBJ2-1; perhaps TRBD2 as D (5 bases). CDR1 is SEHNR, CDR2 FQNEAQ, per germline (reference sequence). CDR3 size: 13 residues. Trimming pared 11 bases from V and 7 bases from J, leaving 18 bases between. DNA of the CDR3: TGTGCCGGCCATGAGGGCCCCATGAATGAGCAGTTCTTC. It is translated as CAGHEGPMNEQFF.

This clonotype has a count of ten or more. The CDR3 coding sequence is TGTGCCAGCAGCTTAAATACAGGCCAGAACACTGAAGCTTTCTTT. Encoded protein: CASSLNTGQNTEAFF. The chain uses TRBV7-8 and TRBJ1-1; D is possibly TRBD1 (5 bases). The germline gives CDR1 SGHVS, CDR2 FQNEAQ. The CDR3 spans 15 residues. With 2 bases removed from V and 1 base from J, the gap between germline ends came to 11 bases.

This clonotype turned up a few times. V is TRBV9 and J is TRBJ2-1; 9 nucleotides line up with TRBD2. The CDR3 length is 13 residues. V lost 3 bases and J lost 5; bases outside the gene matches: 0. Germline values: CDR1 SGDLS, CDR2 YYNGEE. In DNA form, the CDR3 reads TGTGCCAGCAGCGGACTAGCGGACAATGAGCAGTTCTTC. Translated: CASSGLADNEQFF.

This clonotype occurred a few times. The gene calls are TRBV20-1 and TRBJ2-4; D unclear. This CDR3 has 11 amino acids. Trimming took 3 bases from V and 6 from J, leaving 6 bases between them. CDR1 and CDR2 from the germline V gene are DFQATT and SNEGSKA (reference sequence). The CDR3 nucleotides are TGCAGTGCTAGTCCCGCAAACATTCAGTACTTC. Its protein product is CSASPANIQYF.

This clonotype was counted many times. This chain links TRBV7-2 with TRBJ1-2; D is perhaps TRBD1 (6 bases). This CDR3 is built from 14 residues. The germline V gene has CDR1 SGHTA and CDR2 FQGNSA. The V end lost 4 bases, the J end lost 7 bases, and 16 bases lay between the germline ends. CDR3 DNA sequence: TGTGCCAGCAGCTCAATACTACAGGGAGGTGGCTACACCTTC. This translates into CASSSILQGGGYTF.

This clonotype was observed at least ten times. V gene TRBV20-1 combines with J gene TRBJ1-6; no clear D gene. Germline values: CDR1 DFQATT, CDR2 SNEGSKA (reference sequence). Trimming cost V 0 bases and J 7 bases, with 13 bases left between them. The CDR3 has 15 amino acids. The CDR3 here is CSARDLQFLNSPLHF. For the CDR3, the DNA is TGCAGTGCTAGAGATCTTCAGTTCCTAAATTCACCCCTCCACTTT.

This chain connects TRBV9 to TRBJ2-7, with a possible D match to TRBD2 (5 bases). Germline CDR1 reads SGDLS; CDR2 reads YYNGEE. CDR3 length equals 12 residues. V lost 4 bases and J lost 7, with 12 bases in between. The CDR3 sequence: CASSPGPGEQYF. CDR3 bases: TGTGCCAGCAGCCCTGGACCGGGGGAGCAGTACTTC.

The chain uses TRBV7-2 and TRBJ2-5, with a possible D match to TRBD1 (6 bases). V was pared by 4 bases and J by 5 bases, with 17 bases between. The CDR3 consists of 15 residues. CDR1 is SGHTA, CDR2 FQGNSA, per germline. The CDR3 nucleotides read TGTGCCAGCAGCTCAGATCCGGGACACGGGGAGACCCAGTACTTC. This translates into CASSSDPGHGETQYF.

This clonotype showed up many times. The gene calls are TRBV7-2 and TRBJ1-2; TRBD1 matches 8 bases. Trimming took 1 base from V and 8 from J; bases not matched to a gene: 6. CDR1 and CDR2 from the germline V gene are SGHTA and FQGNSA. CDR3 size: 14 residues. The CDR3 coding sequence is TGTGCCAGCAGCTTAGACCCGGGACAGGCGGGCTACACCTTC. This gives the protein CASSLDPGQAGYTF.

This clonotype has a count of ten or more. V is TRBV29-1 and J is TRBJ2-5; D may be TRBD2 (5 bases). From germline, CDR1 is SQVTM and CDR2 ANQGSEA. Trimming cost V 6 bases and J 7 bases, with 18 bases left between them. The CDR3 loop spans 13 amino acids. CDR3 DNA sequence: TGCAGCGTCGCGGGCCCCAACAGAGGGACCCAGTACTTC. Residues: CSVAGPNRGTQYF.

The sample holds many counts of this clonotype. CDR3 sequence reads: CASSLALNNEQFF. The DNA of the CDR3 is TGTGCCAGCAGCTTAGCGCTAAACAATGAGCAGTTCTTC. The rearrangement links TRBV7-9 to TRBJ2-1; D unclear. The CDR3 runs 13 residues. In germline, CDR1 is SEHNR, CDR2 FQNEAQ (reference sequence). V lost 0 bases and J 5 bases, leaving 5 bases between the germline ends.

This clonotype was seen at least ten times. CDR3: CASNRRGGSETQYF. The CDR3, as DNA: TGTGCCAGCAATAGGAGGGGAGGGTCGGAGACCCAGTACTTC. The chain is built from TRBV28 and TRBJ2-5; 7 nucleotides match TRBD2. The J segment lost 5 bases and the V segment lost 7 bases, leaving 10 bases of the junction unmatched. The CDR3 is 14 amino acids. Per germline, CDR1 MDHEN and CDR2 SYDVKM.

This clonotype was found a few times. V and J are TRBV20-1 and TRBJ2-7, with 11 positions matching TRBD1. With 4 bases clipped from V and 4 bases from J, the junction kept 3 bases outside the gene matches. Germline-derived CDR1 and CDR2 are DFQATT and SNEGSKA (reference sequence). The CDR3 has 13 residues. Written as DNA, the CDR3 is TGCAGTGCTACGGACAGGGGGCTTTACGAGCAGTACTTC. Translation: CSATDRGLYEQYF.

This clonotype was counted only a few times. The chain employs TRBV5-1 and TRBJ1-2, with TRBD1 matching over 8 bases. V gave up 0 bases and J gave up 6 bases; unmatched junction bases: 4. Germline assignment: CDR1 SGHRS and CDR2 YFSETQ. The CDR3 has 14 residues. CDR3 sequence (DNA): TGCGCCAGCAGCTTGGTTCAGGGGGCGAATGGCTACACCTTC. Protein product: CASSLVQGANGYTF.

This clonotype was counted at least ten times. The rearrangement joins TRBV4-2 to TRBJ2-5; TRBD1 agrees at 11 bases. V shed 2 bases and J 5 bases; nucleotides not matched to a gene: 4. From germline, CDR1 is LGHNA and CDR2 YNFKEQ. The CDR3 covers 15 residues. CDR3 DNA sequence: TGTGCCAGCAGCCAAAGGACAGGGGGCATGGAGACCCAGTACTTC. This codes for CASSQRTGGMETQYF.

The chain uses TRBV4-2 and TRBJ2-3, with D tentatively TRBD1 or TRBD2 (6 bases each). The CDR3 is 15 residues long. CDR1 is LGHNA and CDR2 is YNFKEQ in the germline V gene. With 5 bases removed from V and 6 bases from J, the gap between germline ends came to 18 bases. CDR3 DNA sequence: TGTGCCAGCAGCAGGGGGGCGGAGACGGGTGATACGCAGTATTTT. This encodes CASSRGAETGDTQYF.

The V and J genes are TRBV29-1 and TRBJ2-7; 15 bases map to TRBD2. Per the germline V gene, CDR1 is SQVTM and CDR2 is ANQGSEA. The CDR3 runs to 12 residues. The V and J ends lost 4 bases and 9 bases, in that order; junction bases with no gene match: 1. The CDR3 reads CSVAGLAGGQYF. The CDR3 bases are TGCAGCGTTGCGGGACTAGCGGGAGGGCAGTACTTC.

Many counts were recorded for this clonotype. The CDR3 is CASSSPSSGNTIYF. The CDR3 DNA reads TGTGCCAGCAGTTCCCCAAGCTCTGGAAACACCATATATTTT. This chain joins TRBV7-6 and TRBJ1-3, with D hard to call. This CDR3 comprises 14 residues. Trimming cost V 6 bases and J 0 bases, with 9 bases left between them. The germline V gene encodes CDR1 SGHVS and CDR2 FNYEAQ. Filled out from reference TRBV7-6 and TRBJ1-3, the complete variable domain reads GAGVSQSPRYKVTKRGQDVALRCDPISGHVSLYWYRQALGQGPEFLTYFNYEAQQDKSGLPNDRFSAERPEGSISTLTIQRTEQRDSAMYRCASSSPSSGNTIYFGEGSWLTVV.

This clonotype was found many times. The CDR3 sequence is CASSFSGRADEQFF. The DNA for the CDR3 is TGTGCCAGCAGTTTTAGCGGGAGGGCCGATGAGCAGTTCTTC. The chain carries TRBV12-3 or TRBV12-4 and TRBJ2-1, with TRBD2 matching over 11 bases. The CDR3 covers 14 residues. V was pared by 3 bases and J by 8 bases, with 3 bases of the junction left unmatched.

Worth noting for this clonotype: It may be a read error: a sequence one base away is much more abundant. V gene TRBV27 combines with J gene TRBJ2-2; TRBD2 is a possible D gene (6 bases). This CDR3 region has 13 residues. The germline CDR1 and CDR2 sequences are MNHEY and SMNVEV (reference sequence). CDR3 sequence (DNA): TGTGCCAGCAGTTCTTGGGCCCCCGGGGGGCTGTTTTTT. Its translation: CASSSWAPGGLFF.

The CDR3 region has the DNA TGTGCCAGCAGCCGAGACGGGACAGGGGGCGCTGAGCAGTTCTTC. It is translated as CASSRDGTGGAEQFF. The J gene is TRBJ2-1, the V gene TRBV3-1; 12 nucleotides line up with TRBD1. Germline CDR1 is LGHDT and CDR2 is YNNKEL (reference sequence). The CDR3 sequence is 15 residues long. V dropped 4 bases and J dropped 9; count of bases not matched to a gene: 7.

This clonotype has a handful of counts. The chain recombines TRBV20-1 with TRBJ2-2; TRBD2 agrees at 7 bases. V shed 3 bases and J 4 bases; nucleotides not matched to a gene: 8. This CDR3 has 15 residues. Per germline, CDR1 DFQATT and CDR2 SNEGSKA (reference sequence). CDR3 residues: CSASRPSGATGELFF. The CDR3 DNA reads TGCAGTGCTAGTCGGCCTAGCGGAGCCACCGGGGAGCTGTTTTTT.

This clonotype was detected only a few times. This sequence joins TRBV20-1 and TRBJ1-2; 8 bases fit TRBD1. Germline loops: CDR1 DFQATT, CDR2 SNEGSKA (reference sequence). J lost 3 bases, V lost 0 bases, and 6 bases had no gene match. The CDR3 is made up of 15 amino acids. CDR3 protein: CSARELQGGDYGYTF. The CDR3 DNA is TGCAGTGCTAGAGAACTACAGGGGGGTGACTATGGCTACACCTTC.

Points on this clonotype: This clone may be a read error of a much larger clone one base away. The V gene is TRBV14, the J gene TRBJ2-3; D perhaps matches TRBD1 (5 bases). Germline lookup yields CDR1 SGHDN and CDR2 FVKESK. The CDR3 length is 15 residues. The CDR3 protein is CGSSLDQGPTDTQYF. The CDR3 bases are TGTGGCAGCAGCCTTGATCAGGGCCCGACAGATACGCAGTATTTT.

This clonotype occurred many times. DNA for the CDR3: TGCGCCAGCAGCTTATTTTATGACCAAGAGACCCAGTACTTC. Its translation is CASSLFYDQETQYF. The chain is built from TRBV5-1 and TRBJ2-5; no definite D call. The CDR3 loop spans 14 amino acids. The ends were cut back, 2 bases at V and 0 bases at J, with 8 bases in the middle. Germline assignment: CDR1 SGHRS and CDR2 YFSETQ.

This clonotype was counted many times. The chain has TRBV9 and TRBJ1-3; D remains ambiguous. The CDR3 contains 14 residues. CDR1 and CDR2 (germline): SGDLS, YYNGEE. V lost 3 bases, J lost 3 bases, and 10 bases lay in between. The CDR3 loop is CASSETDRGNTIYF. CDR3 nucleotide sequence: TGTGCCAGCAGCGAGACGGACCGTGGAAACACCATATATTTT.

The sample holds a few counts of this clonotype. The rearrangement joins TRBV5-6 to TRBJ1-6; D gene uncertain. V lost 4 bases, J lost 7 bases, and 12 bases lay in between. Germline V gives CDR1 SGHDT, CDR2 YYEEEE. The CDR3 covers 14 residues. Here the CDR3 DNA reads TGTGCCAGCAGCATGGCCAAGGCGAATTCACCCCTCCACTTT. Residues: CASSMAKANSPLHF.

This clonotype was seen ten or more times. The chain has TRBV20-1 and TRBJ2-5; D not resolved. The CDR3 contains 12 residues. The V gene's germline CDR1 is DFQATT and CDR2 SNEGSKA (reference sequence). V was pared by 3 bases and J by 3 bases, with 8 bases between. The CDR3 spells CSASFQKETQYF. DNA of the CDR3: TGCAGTGCTAGTTTTCAAAAAGAGACCCAGTACTTC.